Listed below are T cell receptor beta chains from one sample, sequenced in a study of blood T cells in healthy people across ages. A single record per CDR3 protein comes from TCRdb applying MiXCR to the 5' RACE reads. In the table there are 1,500,000 or so distinct CDR3 sequences, roughly 43% of which are singletons. Sequencing was done on a sample of blood. The receptor set was obtained from a woman aged 18-29 years in good health. Both conserved end residues are part of each CDR3. Fields, in order: clone size, J gene, D gene, V gene, CDR3 DNA, CDR3 protein. The D gene is left open where the match is weak. Expanded clones get a size class; other rows say once, few or many, or leave the size out.

- | TRBJ2-7 | - | TRBV18 | TGTGCCAGCTCACCAGAAACGGTCTACGAGCAGTACTTC | CASSPETVYEQYF
once | TRBJ1-1 | - | TRBV20-1 | TGCAGTGCTAGCGTGACAGGCCGAAGTGAAGCTTTCTTT | CSASVTGRSEAFF
- | TRBJ2-1 | TRBD1 | TRBV29-1 | TGCAGCGTTGAAGATCAGGGACAGGGGAACAATGAGCAGTTCTTC | CSVEDQGQGNNEQFF
few | TRBJ1-1 | TRBD1 | TRBV24-1 | TGTGCCACCAGGGGACAGGGCCCTAACACTGAAGCTTTCTTT | CATRGQGPNTEAFF
- | TRBJ1-2 | - | TRBV4-1 | TGCGCCAGCAGCCAAAAGGAGGGACCACGTCATGGCTACACCTTC | CASSQKEGPRHGYTF
- | TRBJ2-1 | TRBD2 | TRBV30 | TGTGCCTGGAGTGTACTTGGGACTAGCGGTATAGTGTTCTTC | CAWSVLGTSGIVFF
few | TRBJ2-5 | - | TRBV5-1 | TGCGCCAGCAGCACGGGACGTTTAGAGACCCAGTACTTC | CASSTGRLETQYF
- | TRBJ1-4 | - | TRBV2 | TGTGCCAGCAATCCGGTGAAAGGGTTCGACGAAAAACTGTTTTTT | CASNPVKGFDEKLFF
- | TRBJ2-7 | - | TRBV4-1 | TGCGCCAGCAGCCAATCAACAAACGGCGTGTACGAGCAGTACTTC | CASSQSTNGVYEQYF
- | TRBJ2-7 | - | TRBV24-1 | TGTGCCACCAGTGATTGGGGACAGGCCGGGACTAGCTTCTACAATGAGCAGTACTTC | CATSDWGQAGTSFYNEQYF
few | TRBJ1-2 | TRBD1 | TRBV7-9 | TGTGCCAGCAGCTTAAGGGACAGGGAGCCTAACTATGGCTACACCTTC | CASSLRDREPNYGYTF
- | TRBJ2-5 | - | TRBV6-5 | TGTACCAGCAGTTACTCGACATGGGGGCAAGAGACCCAGTACTTC | CTSSYSTWGQETQYF
- | TRBJ2-5 | TRBD1 | TRBV7-9 | TGTGCCAGCAGCTGGGTAGACAGGGGGGAAGAGACCCAGTACTTC | CASSWVDRGEETQYF
few | TRBJ2-5 | TRBD2 | TRBV28 | TGTGCCAGCAGTTCCACTCTAGCGGGAGTACCCAAGACCCAGTACTTC | CASSSTLAGVPKTQYF
- | TRBJ2-1 | - | TRBV4-1 | TGCGCCAGCAGCCAAGCCAGGCGGGAACGTTCCTACAATGAGCAGTTCTTC | CASSQARRERSYNEQFF
- | TRBJ1-1 | TRBD1 | TRBV12-3/TRBV12-4 | TGTGCCAGCAGACAGGGGGCCACTGAAGCTTTCTTT | CASRQGATEAFF
few | TRBJ2-1 | TRBD2 | TRBV4-1 | TGCGCCAGCAGCCAAGAGGGACTAAGTTACAATGAGCAGTTCTTC | CASSQEGLSYNEQFF
few | TRBJ2-7 | - | TRBV27 | TGTGCCAGCACCTCATCATCGATTGGGTTCCCCTACGAGCAGTACTTC | CASTSSSIGFPYEQYF
few | TRBJ2-7 | - | TRBV12-3/TRBV12-4 | TGTGCCAGCAGTTTAGGTCTGGGATACTCCTACGAGCAGTACTTC | CASSLGLGYSYEQYF
few | TRBJ2-7 | TRBD2 | TRBV20-1 | TGCAGTGGACTAGCGGCGTACTCCTACGAGCAGTACTTC | CSGLAAYSYEQYF
few | TRBJ2-7 | TRBD1 | TRBV29-1 | TGCAGCGTTCGGACAGGGAGCCACGAGCAGTACTTC | CSVRTGSHEQYF
- | TRBJ2-5 | - | TRBV20-1 | TGCAGTGCTTACGGATACAATCAAGAGACCCAGTACTTC | CSAYGYNQETQYF
few | TRBJ2-7 | - | TRBV4-1 | TGCGCCAGCAGCCAAAGGTGGGGGGACACCTCCTACGAGCAGTACTTC | CASSQRWGDTSYEQYF
- | TRBJ2-5 | TRBD1 | TRBV6-6 | TGTGCCAGCAGTCCTAACAGGGGTTTGGAGTCAGAGACCCAGTACTTC | CASSPNRGLESETQYF
- | TRBJ2-1 | - | TRBV7-9 | TGTGCCAGCAGCTTAGGCCTAGCTTGGGGCAATGAGCAGTTCTTC | CASSLGLAWGNEQFF
- | TRBJ2-1 | TRBD2 | TRBV4-1 | TGCGCCAGCAGCCACCTAGCGGGGGGTCACAATGAGCAGTTCTTC | CASSHLAGGHNEQFF
- | TRBJ1-4 | - | TRBV6-6 | TGTGCCAGCAGCCCCGGTTGGGAGCGGCCAAGGGAAAAACTGTTTTTT | CASSPGWERPREKLFF
few | TRBJ1-2 | TRBD1 | TRBV15 | TGTGCCACCAGCAGAGACCCCGGGACAGTAAACTATGGCTACACCTTC | CATSRDPGTVNYGYTF
- | TRBJ2-3 | - | TRBV28 | TGTGCCAGCAGTACCCACGAGCGGAACACCCTTTTAGATACGCAGTATTTT | CASSTHERNTLLDTQYF
- | TRBJ2-1 | TRBD2 | TRBV12-5 | TGTGCTAGTGGCCGGGGAGGGCACGATGAGCAGTTCTTC | CASGRGGHDEQFF